This TCR beta chain was observed in a study of TIL therapy for anti-PD-1-resistant metastatic lung cancer. Findings of the study overall: This highly selected cohort may not generalize to typical lung cancer patients.

Specified time point: pre-treatment sample, taken before nivolumab and TIL therapy. Tumor tissue came from excised metastases, mostly pleural nodules or supraclavicular lymph nodes. Tumors were harvested before any PD-1/PD-L1 blockade. The CDR3 is 12 amino acids. V lost 4 bases, J lost 7 bases, and 7 bases lay in between. Germline CDR1 and CDR2: LNHDA and SQIVND (reference sequence). With regard to this clone: No antigen is known for it.

The immunoSEQ assay was v3. Clones were read by immunoSEQ multiplex PCR, and TCRdb kept only the in-frame ones, dropping some. The table includes roughly 7,000 clones, under 65% detected once. Sequences were derived from tumor tissue, sampled at baseline. The chain combines TRBV19 with TRBJ1-4, with D hard to call. The TCR originated in a person aged 25 to 85 with non-small cell lung cancer. The CDR3 reads CASSRRGEKLFF. In nucleotides, the CDR3 is TGTGCCAGTAGTAGGAGAGGTGAAAAACTGTTTTTT.